One and the same sample provided the 17 T cell receptor beta chains below, sequenced in a study of OX40 agonist ivuxolimab in advanced cancers. Sequencing used immunoSEQ multiplex PCR; TCRdb keeps in-frame clones, though not all of them. Among 98,000 or so clones listed, less than 90% were seen once. The sequences come from CD4+ or CD8+ T cells sorted from blood, collected in a trial of the OX40 agonist ivuxolimab. These receptors all come from an adult with an advanced solid tumor such as melanoma, head and neck, liver or kidney cancer.

This clone was seen only once. The chain links TRBV6-1 to TRBJ1-1; D gene uncertain. The germline CDR1 and CDR2 sequences are MNHNS and SASEGT. Between the trimmed V and J ends, which lost 2 bases and 2 bases, there was a span of 9 bases. The CDR3 contains 14 residues. In nucleotides, the CDR3 is TGTGCCAGCAGTGAACCCATCCCAAACACTGAAGCTTTCTTT. Translated: CASSEPIPNTEAFF.

This rearrangement joins TRBV28 to TRBJ2-7, with a tentative D call TRBD1 (6 bases). CDR3 length: 13 amino acids. Germline V gene sequence: CDR1 MDHEN, CDR2 SYDVKM. Deletions cut 4 bases from V and 2 bases from J, with 9 bases between. CDR3 sequence reads: CASSSGQPYEQYF. CDR3 coding DNA: TGTGCCAGCAGTTCCGGACAGCCCTACGAGCAGTACTTC. Full variable domain (remainder filled in from reference TRBV28 and TRBJ2-7): DVKVTQSSRYLVKRTGEKVFLECVQDMDHENMFWYRQDPGLGLRLIYFSYDVKMKEKGDIPEGYSVSREKKERFSLILESASTNQTSMYLCASSSGQPYEQYFGPGTRLTVT.

The chain employs TRBV5-1 and TRBJ2-5; tentatively, D is TRBD1 (5 bases). The germline gives CDR1 SGHRS, CDR2 YFSETQ. V was trimmed by 2 bases and J by 4 bases, leaving 15 bases between them. The CDR3 is 15 residues long. For the CDR3, the DNA is TGCGCCAGCAGCTTTATCGGGCAGGGAAGAGAGACCCAGTACTTC. Translated, it gives CASSFIGQGRETQYF.

This clone was picked up one time. The chain is built from TRBV28 and TRBJ1-2; a possible D gene is TRBD1 (5 bases). This CDR3 region has 19 residues. CDR1 and CDR2 from the germline V gene are MDHEN and SYDVKM. Trimming removed 5 bases at V and 10 bases at J, with 35 bases between. For the CDR3, the DNA is TGTGCCAGCAGTACTCACAGGACCAATAACCAGCTTCGGGACGCACACTACACCTTC. This sequence encodes CASSTHRTNNQLRDAHYTF.

This clone has just a few counts. The genes are TRBV7-9 and TRBJ1-6, with a possible D match to TRBD1 (5 bases). This CDR3 contains 14 residues. The V and J ends lost 5 bases and 10 bases respectively, with 15 bases between them. Per the germline V gene, CDR1 is SEHNR and CDR2 is FQNEAQ (reference sequence). In DNA form, the CDR3 reads TGTGCCAGCAGCGCTACAGGTGCTGACTCACCCCTCCACTTT. Its translation is CASSATGADSPLHF.

This chain connects TRBV28 to TRBJ2-7; 9 bases are shared with TRBD2. The length of the CDR3 is 12 residues. The V segment lost 10 bases and the J segment 3 bases; nucleotides outside the gene matches: 4. CDR1 is MDHEN and CDR2 is SYDVKM in the germline V gene. CDR3 loop: CATARGGYEQYF. In DNA form, the CDR3 reads TGTGCCACTGCGCGGGGGGGCTACGAGCAGTACTTC.

This sequence joins TRBV6-1 and TRBJ2-5, with 10 positions matching TRBD2. CDR1 is MNHNS, CDR2 SASEGT, per germline. The CDR3 totals 18 residues. After removal of 3 bases from V and 0 bases from J, the junction contained 10 bases not matched to a gene. CDR3 protein: CASSEDPGLAVHQETQYF. The CDR3 DNA reads TGTGCCAGCAGTGAGGACCCCGGACTAGCGGTCCACCAAGAGACCCAGTACTTC.

The chain couples TRBV29-1 to TRBJ1-1; D not resolved. The germline V gene has CDR1 SQVTM and CDR2 ANQGSEA. The CDR3 is 10 residues long. V lost 7 bases, J lost 2 bases, and 5 bases lay in between. The CDR3 sequence: CSAENTEAFF. The CDR3 bases are TGCAGCGCCGAAAACACTGAAGCTTTCTTT.

The rearrangement joins TRBV10-3 to TRBJ1-6; D unclear. Germline V lookup: CDR1 ENHRY, CDR2 SYGVKD. V was cut by 0 bases and J by 7 bases, with 7 bases left in between. This CDR3 region has 14 residues. DNA for the CDR3: TGTGCCATCAGTGAGTCGAGGAAGAATTCACCCCTCCACTTT. Protein sequence: CAISESRKNSPLHF.

The J gene is TRBJ1-4, the V gene TRBV27; a possible D gene is TRBD1 (6 bases). The V end lost 7 bases, the J end lost 5 bases, and 17 bases lay between the germline ends. This CDR3 region has 15 residues. The germline V gene has CDR1 MNHEY and CDR2 SMNVEV (reference sequence). The CDR3 sequence is CASTLGTGPNEKLFF. The CDR3, as DNA: TGTGCCAGCACCTTAGGTACAGGGCCGAATGAAAAACTGTTTTTT.

The chain recombines TRBV28 with TRBJ2-5; D uncertain. Trimming cost V 8 bases and J 3 bases, with 19 bases left between them. CDR3 length: 15 residues. Germline V gene lookup returns CDR1 MDHEN and CDR2 SYDVKM. CDR3 bases: TGTGCCAGCGGCCTACCGCAGACTGAAAAAGAGACCCAGTACTTC. Protein: CASGLPQTEKETQYF.

This chain joins TRBV9 and TRBJ1-1, with D possibly matching TRBD1 (5 bases). The germline V and J ends were trimmed by 0 bases and 1 base, with 7 bases remaining between them. Germline V gene sequence: CDR1 SGDLS, CDR2 YYNGEE. The CDR3 is 14 residues long. CDR3 DNA sequence: TGTGCCAGCAGCGTAGGAGGGGCGAACACTGAAGCTTTCTTT. It yields the protein CASSVGGANTEAFF.

The V gene is TRBV6-6, the J gene TRBJ1-2, with D uncertain. This CDR3 has 16 residues. CDR1 is MNHNY and CDR2 is SVGAGI in the germline V gene (reference sequence). V shed 4 bases and J shed 4 bases, with 19 bases lying between them. The CDR3, as DNA: TGTGCCAGCAGTTCTCGACCCTCCATTAGACCCTATGGCTACACCTTC. Translating gives CASSSRPSIRPYGYTF.

The chain is built from TRBV4-2 and TRBJ1-5, with TRBD1 as a possible D gene (5 bases). The CDR3 is 15 residues long. Germline V gene data show CDR1 as LGHNA and CDR2 as YNFKEQ. Trimming cost V 3 bases and J 7 bases, with 16 bases left between them. CDR3 in amino acids: CASSQTPGSEQPQHF. CDR3 coding DNA: TGTGCCAGCAGCCAGACTCCAGGGTCGGAGCAGCCCCAGCATTTT.

This clone was counted a few times. The chain links TRBV7-9 to TRBJ1-2; D is possibly TRBD1 (5 bases). Between the trimmed V and J ends, which lost 4 bases and 2 bases, there was a span of 11 bases. Germline assignment: CDR1 SEHNR and CDR2 FQNEAQ (reference sequence). This CDR3 region has 14 residues. The CDR3 DNA reads TGTGCCAGCAGCTCCACCGGGACCAACTATGGCTACACCTTC. Encoded protein: CASSSTGTNYGYTF.

The genes are TRBV2 and TRBJ1-5; TRBD1 matches 7 bases. V lost 5 bases, J lost 0 bases, and 4 bases stayed unmatched. Germline lookup yields CDR1 SNHLY and CDR2 FYNNEI. This CDR3 comprises 15 residues. The CDR3 region is CASSPGTASNQPQHF. The CDR3 DNA is TGTGCCAGCAGTCCAGGGACAGCTAGCAATCAGCCCCAGCATTTT.

The chain combines TRBV7-9 with TRBJ2-4; unclear D gene. The CDR3 is 15 amino acids. Germline CDR1 SEHNR, CDR2 FQNEAQ (reference sequence). Deletions cut 2 bases from V and 0 bases from J, with 8 bases between. The DNA for the CDR3 is TGTGCCAGCAGCTTACACAGTTTAGCCAAAAACATTCAGTACTTC. It codes for CASSLHSLAKNIQYF.